These 27 T cell receptor beta chains share one sample of origin, sequenced in a study of blood T cell repertoires in COVID-19. The table came from immunoSEQ multiplex PCR; TCRdb's copy has only in-frame clones and leaves some out. The sample lists roughly 200,000 clones, roughly 83% occurring once. What was sequenced was PBMCs or T cells enriched from blood (not recorded which). The origin of the receptors is a woman in her thirties who had recovered from COVID-19.

CDR3: CSVTTSGYYEQYF. CDR3 coding DNA: TGCAGCGTTACGACTAGCGGTTACTACGAGCAGTACTTC. The rearrangement links TRBV29-1 to TRBJ2-7; 9 bases fit TRBD2. The V segment lost 5 bases and the J segment 3 bases; nucleotides outside the gene matches: 5. From germline, CDR1 is SQVTM and CDR2 ANQGSEA. The CDR3 contains 13 residues.

This clone has only one observation. The chain uses TRBV2 and TRBJ2-1; TRBD2 matches at 11 bases. The CDR3 covers 14 residues. V lost 4 bases, J lost 8 bases, and 4 bases stayed unmatched. CDR1 and CDR2 (germline): SNHLY, FYNNEI. Written as DNA, the CDR3 is TGTGCCAGCAGTGCACTAGCGGGAGTTGATGAGCAGTTCTTC. Translation gives CASSALAGVDEQFF. Drawing the rest from reference TRBV2 and TRBJ2-1, the complete variable domain is EPEVTQTPSHQVTQMGQEVILRCVPISNHLYFYWYRQILGQKVEFLVSFYNNEISEKSEIFDDQFSVERPDGSNFTLKIRSTKLEDSAMYFCASSALAGVDEQFFGPGTRLTVL.

The CDR3 DNA follows: TGTGCCAGCAGTTTACCTCAGGGGGGTGCCGGGGAGCTGTTTTTT. This sequence encodes CASSLPQGGAGELFF. The rearrangement uses TRBV28 and TRBJ2-2, with D perhaps TRBD1 (7 bases). Germline CDR1 is MDHEN and CDR2 is SYDVKM. V was shortened by 2 bases and J by 6 bases, with 13 bases between the two germline ends. There are 15 residues in the CDR3.

The chain is built from TRBV27 and TRBJ2-2; tentatively, D is TRBD2 (5 bases). CDR1 and CDR2 (germline): MNHEY, SMNVEV (reference sequence). The CDR3 has 13 amino acids. Trimming shortened V by 7 bases and J by 4 bases, and 10 bases separated the two germline ends. The CDR3 sequence is CASKWTVTGELFF. For the CDR3, the DNA is TGTGCCAGCAAGTGGACTGTCACCGGGGAGCTGTTTTTT.

The chain links TRBV24-1 to TRBJ2-1; 10 bases are shared with TRBD1. Germline lookup yields CDR1 KGHDR and CDR2 SFDVKD. Trimming removed 1 base from V and 8 bases from J; junction bases left unmatched: 10. The CDR3 sequence is 17 residues long. The CDR3 protein is CATSDLRLGQGFDEQFF. The CDR3 region has the DNA TGTGCCACCAGTGATTTAAGGTTGGGACAGGGGTTTGATGAGCAGTTCTTC.

This rearrangement joins TRBV5-5 to TRBJ2-2; a weak D match, TRBD2 (6 bases). CDR1 and CDR2 from the germline V gene are SGHKS and YYEKEE (reference sequence). The germline V and J ends were trimmed by 3 bases and 6 bases, with 9 bases remaining between them. There are 13 residues in the CDR3. This CDR3 is CASSWRESGELFF. CDR3 DNA sequence: TGTGCCAGCAGCTGGAGGGAGTCCGGGGAGCTGTTTTTT.

This chain links TRBV5-1 with TRBJ2-7; 12 bases align to TRBD2. After removal of 6 bases from V and 2 bases from J, the junction contained 6 bases not matched to a gene. The germline CDR1 and CDR2 sequences are SGHRS and YFSETQ. The CDR3 runs to 15 residues. CDR3 amino acids: CASTQTSGGPYEQYF. As DNA, the CDR3 is TGCGCCAGCACACAGACTAGCGGGGGCCCCTACGAGCAGTACTTC.

This clone was recorded once. This sequence joins TRBV12-5 and TRBJ2-3; no definite D call. Germline lookup yields CDR1 LGHNT and CDR2 FRNRAP. V was cut by 4 bases and J by 1 base, with 3 bases left in between. The CDR3 is 12 residues long. CDR3 loop: CASGSGTDTQYF. In DNA form, the CDR3 reads TGTGCTAGTGGTTCCGGCACAGATACGCAGTATTTT.

In this sample, this clone turned up a few times. The genes are TRBV4-2 and TRBJ2-1, with TRBD2 matching 12 bases. The germline V gene has CDR1 LGHNA and CDR2 YNFKEQ. The J segment lost 0 bases and the V segment lost 1 base, leaving 7 bases of the junction unmatched. The CDR3 extends over 19 amino acids. The CDR3 region has the DNA TGTGCCAGCAGCCAAGGGCGTCTAGCGGGAGGGCTCTCCTACAATGAGCAGTTCTTC. This sequence encodes CASSQGRLAGGLSYNEQFF.

The chain couples TRBV7-9 to TRBJ2-7, with 8 bases matching TRBD1. With V trimmed by 8 bases and J by 6 bases, 6 bases remained unmatched. Per germline, CDR1 SEHNR and CDR2 FQNEAQ (reference sequence). CDR3 length equals 12 residues. Written as DNA, the CDR3 is TGTGCCAGCTCGCAGGGGGCTTTCGAGCAGTACTTC. Its translation: CASSQGAFEQYF. The full variable domain, in which reference TRBV7-9 and TRBJ2-7 provide the parts outside the CDR3, is DTGVSQNPRHKITKRGQNVTFRCDPISEHNRLYWYRQTLGQGPEFLTYFQNEAQLEKSRLLSDRFSAERPKGSFSTLEIQRTEQGDSAMYLCASSQGAFEQYFGPGTRLTVT.

V gene TRBV5-1 combines with J gene TRBJ2-1, with a possible D match to TRBD2 (5 bases). This CDR3 has 15 residues. Germline values: CDR1 SGHRS, CDR2 YFSETQ. V was shortened by 0 bases and J by 4 bases, with 11 bases between the two germline ends. The CDR3 coding sequence is TGCGCCAGCAGCTTGGGCGGGCAGACTTACAATGAGCAGTTCTTC. It yields the protein CASSLGGQTYNEQFF.

The V gene is TRBV30, the J gene TRBJ1-4; the match to TRBD1 covers 11 bases. The V segment lost 0 bases and the J segment 5 bases; nucleotides outside the gene matches: 2. Germline V gene sequence: CDR1 GTSNPN, CDR2 SVGIG (reference sequence). The CDR3 has 15 amino acids. This CDR3 reads CAWSVRTGGNEKLFF. CDR3 bases: TGTGCCTGGAGTGTAAGGACAGGGGGCAATGAAAAACTGTTTTTT.

In this sample, this clone turned up once. The rearrangement uses TRBV14 and TRBJ2-7, with D tentatively TRBD1 (6 bases). This CDR3 is built from 16 residues. V was cut by 3 bases and J by 3 bases, with 18 bases left in between. Germline V CDR1 and CDR2: SGHDN, FVKESK. The CDR3 sequence is CASSQMGHPKVYEQYF. As DNA, the CDR3 is TGTGCCAGCAGCCAGATGGGACACCCGAAAGTCTACGAGCAGTACTTC.

The chain recombines TRBV11-2 with TRBJ2-7; TRBD2 agrees at 10 bases. The ends lost 4 bases at V and 2 bases at J; junction bases unmatched: 5. From germline, CDR1 is SGHAT and CDR2 FQNNGV. This CDR3 region has 15 residues. This CDR3 is CASSSTSGQPYEQYF. Written as DNA, the CDR3 is TGTGCCAGCAGCTCGACTAGCGGGCAGCCCTACGAGCAGTACTTC.

V is TRBV4-1 and J is TRBJ2-1, with TRBD2 matching 8 bases. The CDR3 has 15 residues. Per the germline V gene, CDR1 is MGHRA and CDR2 is YSYEKL. Losses at the gene ends were 0 bases for V and 5 bases for J; bases not matched to a gene: 3. The CDR3 protein is CASSQDPAGDNEQFF. The CDR3 nucleotides read TGCGCCAGCAGCCAAGACCCAGCGGGGGACAATGAGCAGTTCTTC.

V is TRBV5-3 and J is TRBJ2-1; maybe TRBD1 (5 bases). Being an ORF, TRBV5-3 has a function that is uncertain. Between the trimmed V and J ends, which lost 0 bases and 4 bases, there was a span of 11 bases. This CDR3 is built from 15 residues. The CDR3 DNA follows: TGTGCCAGAAGCTTGGGAAGGGGCAGTTACAATGAGCAGTTCTTC. It is translated as CARSLGRGSYNEQFF.

This clone was counted between two and nine times. Other DNA variants within this sample encode the same CDR3. The chain employs TRBV18 and TRBJ2-7; 10 positions match TRBD1. CDR1 and CDR2 (germline): KGHSH, LQKENI. There are 16 residues in the CDR3. The V segment lost 3 bases and the J segment 3 bases; nucleotides outside the gene matches: 8. CDR3 protein: CASSPPGTGVLYEQYF. The DNA of the CDR3 is TGTGCCAGCTCACCCCCCGGGACAGGGGTGCTCTACGAGCAGTACTTC.

This clone was seen a single time. The gene calls are TRBV6-5 and TRBJ1-2, with 12 bases aligning to TRBD1. In germline, CDR1 is MNHEY, CDR2 SVGAGI. The CDR3 runs 15 residues. Trimming cost V 5 bases and J 8 bases; bases outside gene matches: 9. The CDR3 spells CASSTGTGGAGGYTF. For the CDR3, the DNA is TGTGCCAGCAGTACCGGGACAGGGGGCGCGGGCGGCTACACCTTC.

The chain combines TRBV5-1 with TRBJ2-2; a possible D gene is TRBD2 (6 bases). Germline loops: CDR1 SGHRS, CDR2 YFSETQ. The CDR3 consists of 15 residues. V gave up 5 bases and J gave up 6 bases, with 17 bases separating them. CDR3 DNA: TGCGCCAGCAGGCCACCGGGGACTCAGTCCGGGGAGCTGTTTTTT. Protein: CASRPPGTQSGELFF.

V usage is TRBV6-5 and J usage is TRBJ2-1; D is ambiguous. CDR3 length: 14 residues. Germline V gene sequence: CDR1 MNHEY, CDR2 SVGAGI. V shed 2 bases and J shed 7 bases, with 12 bases lying between them. The CDR3 here is CASSYRGPINEQFF. Here the CDR3 DNA reads TGTGCCAGCAGTTACCGTGGGCCTATTAATGAGCAGTTCTTC.

The chain couples TRBV19 to TRBJ2-7, with TRBD2 matching 13 bases. The ends lost 5 bases at V and 4 bases at J; junction bases unmatched: 8. Per the germline V gene, CDR1 is LNHDA and CDR2 is SQIVND (reference sequence). CDR3 length: 16 amino acids. The CDR3 sequence: CASSSLTSGRTYEQYF. DNA for the CDR3: TGTGCCAGTAGTTCCCTGACTAGCGGGAGGACGTACGAGCAGTACTTC.

The rearrangement joins TRBV5-1 to TRBJ2-7; weak D call: TRBD2 (5 bases). Germline CDR1 reads SGHRS; CDR2 reads YFSETQ. V gave up 0 bases and J gave up 0 bases, with 10 bases separating them. The CDR3 sequence is 15 residues long. DNA for the CDR3: TGCGCCAGCAGCTTGGTGCCGGGGAGCTCCTACGAGCAGTACTTC. Translation: CASSLVPGSSYEQYF.

The chain carries TRBV6-5 and TRBJ1-3; TRBD1 might be the D (6 bases). Trimming shortened V by 6 bases and J by 2 bases, and 11 bases separated the two germline ends. The CDR3 runs 14 residues. Germline CDR1 MNHEY, CDR2 SVGAGI. DNA of the CDR3: TGTGCCAGCAGCCTACAGGGAACTGGAAACACCATATATTTT. It specifies CASSLQGTGNTIYF.

CDR3 loop: CASSPPLSQPQHF. In DNA, the CDR3 is TGTGCCAGCTCACCACCGCTCAGTCAGCCCCAGCATTTT. The chain uses TRBV18 and TRBJ1-5; D is uncertain. V was shortened by 0 bases and J by 6 bases, with 6 bases between the two germline ends. CDR3 size: 13 residues. The germline gives CDR1 KGHSH, CDR2 LQKENI.

V usage is TRBV6-2 or TRBV6-3 and J usage is TRBJ2-7; tentatively, D is TRBD2 (5 bases). V shed 3 bases and J shed 3 bases, with 15 bases lying between them. Germline V CDR1 and CDR2: MNHEY, SVGEGT. CDR3 length: 15 residues. In DNA, the CDR3 is TGTGCCAGCAGTTATTGGTCGGAACTAGACTACGAGCAGTACTTC. This encodes CASSYWSELDYEQYF.

The CDR3 is CASSQEITADTQYF. The DNA for the CDR3 is TGCGCCAGCAGCCAAGAGATAACGGCAGATACGCAGTATTTT. V is TRBV4-1 and J is TRBJ2-3; the D is unclear. Trimming removed 0 bases from V and 4 bases from J, with 8 bases in between. The CDR3 runs to 14 residues. Germline V gene sequence: CDR1 MGHRA, CDR2 YSYEKL.

CDR3 loop: CASSLESTGELFF. In nucleotides, the CDR3 is TGTGCCAGCAGTTTGGAGTCAACCGGGGAGCTGTTTTTT. V and J are TRBV28 and TRBJ2-2; unclear D gene. V was pared by 3 bases and J by 5 bases, with 7 bases between. This CDR3 is 13 amino acids long. Germline CDR1 MDHEN, CDR2 SYDVKM.